What follows are 8 T cell receptor beta chains derived from one specimen sequenced in a study of T cell repertoires in cytomegalovirus infection. TCRdb re-called the reads through MiXCR, storing one row per CDR3 protein. The sample has about 890,000 distinct CDR3 sequences, more than 25% seen once. For these TCRs, the target antigens are not known. The starting material was cultured CD8+ T cells from PBMCs, obtained from culture after CMV antigen stimulation. The receptors were sampled from a human donor in good health (CMV status not recorded). Some clones in this sample may be carry-over from other donors' samples.

This clonotype was seen many times. This chain links TRBV7-2 with TRBJ2-3; TRBD1 matches at 8 bases. The CDR3 runs to 16 residues. CDR1 is SGHTA, CDR2 FQGNSA, per germline. With V trimmed by 2 bases and J by 5 bases, 9 bases remained unmatched. The CDR3 reads CASSLFRQGALDTQYF. The CDR3 coding sequence is TGTGCCAGCAGCTTATTCCGCCAGGGGGCGTTAGATACGCAGTATTTT.

This clonotype was picked up a small number of times. This chain uses TRBV28 with TRBJ1-5, with TRBD1 as a possible D gene (6 bases). V lost 8 bases, J lost 1 base, and 15 bases lay in between. Germline V lookup: CDR1 MDHEN, CDR2 SYDVKM. The CDR3 spans 15 residues. CDR3: CASYLRTESNQPQHF. The DNA for the CDR3 is TGTGCCAGCTACCTAAGGACAGAAAGCAATCAGCCCCAGCATTTT.

CDR3 protein: CASSAPIAGASSTDTQYF. For the CDR3, the DNA is TGTGCCAGCAGTGCACCCATAGCGGGGGCCTCTAGCACAGATACGCAGTATTTT. The V gene is TRBV6-1, the J gene TRBJ2-3; TRBD2 aligns across 9 bases. The germline gives CDR1 MNHNS, CDR2 SASEGT. CDR3 length: 18 amino acids. Unmatched junction bases numbered 11, after V lost 4 bases and J lost 0 bases.

This rearrangement joins TRBV7-2 to TRBJ1-2; no clear D. This CDR3 has 13 amino acids. Germline V gene lookup returns CDR1 SGHTA and CDR2 FQGNSA. V shed 4 bases and J shed 6 bases, with 12 bases lying between them. The CDR3 reads CASSYQVKDGYTF. CDR3 DNA sequence: TGTGCCAGCAGCTACCAGGTAAAGGATGGCTACACCTTC.

The chain uses TRBV12-5 and TRBJ1-5; no clear D. The length of the CDR3 is 13 residues. CDR1 and CDR2 from the germline V gene are LGHNT and FRNRAP. Between the trimmed V and J ends, which lost 6 bases and 0 bases, there was a span of 6 bases. As DNA, the CDR3 is TGTGCTAGTGGGCTGACTAGCAATCAGCCCCAGCATTTT. The encoded protein is CASGLTSNQPQHF.

This clonotype was seen only a few times. The chain has TRBV12-3 or TRBV12-4 and TRBJ2-5, with TRBD1 as a possible D gene (5 bases). Trimming removed 6 bases at V and 7 bases at J, with 12 bases between. CDR3 length: 12 amino acids. The CDR3 DNA reads as TGTGCCAGCAGCCAGTGGACACCGACCCAGTACTTC. This translates into CASSQWTPTQYF.

The chain joins TRBV5-5 to TRBJ1-2; 7 bases are a match to TRBD1. CDR3 length equals 14 residues. V trimming: 4 bases; J trimming: 0 bases; junction bases outside the gene matches: 3. From germline, CDR1 is SGHKS and CDR2 YYEKEE (reference sequence). The CDR3 region is CASSRTGTNYGYTF. CDR3 in DNA: TGTGCCAGCAGCCGGACAGGAACTAACTATGGCTACACCTTC. Complete variable domain (other parts from reference TRBV5-5 and TRBJ1-2): DAGVTQSPTHLIKTRGQQVTLRCSPISGHKSVSWYQQVLGQGPQFIFQYYEKEERGRGNFPDRFSARQFPNYSSELNVNALLLGDSALYLCASSRTGTNYGYTFGSGTRLTVV.

V gene TRBV6-5 combines with J gene TRBJ1-6; possible D gene TRBD1, 6 bases. V was cut by 0 bases and J by 1 base, with 7 bases left in between. CDR3 length: 16 amino acids. Germline V lookup: CDR1 MNHEY, CDR2 SVGAGI. Here the CDR3 DNA reads TGTGCCAGCAGTTACTCGAGGGGGTCCTATAATTCACCCCTCCACTTT. This sequence encodes CASSYSRGSYNSPLHF.